This passage covers 21 T cell receptor beta chains from one sample sequenced in a study of OX40 agonist ivuxolimab in advanced cancers. The library was generated by the immunoSEQ multiplex PCR assay. Drawn from immuneACCESS, this table holds only the in-frame rearrangements with V and J called that TCRdb kept. Clones are partly lost; checked studies trace under half to an unresolved V gene and leave the rest unexplained. The sample has approximately 89,000 clones on record, about 88% of them singletons. The ten top clones hold roughly 0.3% of the sample. This material consisted of CD4+ or CD8+ T cells sorted from blood, taken in a trial of the OX40 agonist ivuxolimab. These receptors all stem from an adult with an advanced solid tumor such as melanoma, head and neck, liver or kidney cancer.

V is TRBV19 and J is TRBJ1-5; D not resolved. This CDR3 is 15 amino acids long. Germline V lookup: CDR1 LNHDA, CDR2 SQIVND (reference sequence). The germline V and J ends were trimmed by 2 bases and 2 bases, with 10 bases remaining between them. CDR3 sequence: CASSIPGVGNQPQHF. CDR3 bases: TGTGCCAGTAGTATACCAGGAGTAGGCAATCAGCCCCAGCATTTT.

The chain carries TRBV7-6 and TRBJ2-3; 9 bases are shared with TRBD1. V was clipped by 5 bases and J by 7 bases; unmatched bases: 16. The CDR3 is made up of 17 amino acids. From germline, CDR1 is SGHVS and CDR2 FNYEAQ. Here the CDR3 DNA reads TGTGCCAGCAGCCCTTCTCTGGGGACAGGGAGTACGAATACGCAGTATTTT. Residues: CASSPSLGTGSTNTQYF.

V is TRBV5-6 and J is TRBJ1-5, with a weak D call TRBD1 (6 bases). The CDR3 covers 17 residues. Germline CDR1 reads SGHDT; CDR2 reads YYEEEE. V was clipped by 1 base and J by 0 bases, with 14 bases between them. CDR3 DNA sequence: TGTGCCAGCAGCTTGCGTGGGACAACTAATAGCAATCAGCCCCAGCATTTT. Translating gives CASSLRGTTNSNQPQHF.

The V gene is TRBV6-4, the J gene TRBJ1-1, with D perhaps matching TRBD1 (6 bases). Germline-derived CDR1 and CDR2 are MRHNA and SNTAGT. This CDR3 has 14 amino acids. V dropped 8 bases and J dropped 3 bases, with 16 bases sitting between them. DNA for the CDR3: TGTGCCAGCTGCCTGGGGGGGCGCGACACTGAAGCTTTCTTT. It translates to CASCLGGRDTEAFF.

The DNA for the CDR3 is TGCGCCAGCAGCCAAGGGGGGACAGGGGGCGCCGGGGAGACCCAGTACTTC. Encoded protein: CASSQGGTGGAGETQYF. The chain carries TRBV4-1 and TRBJ2-5, with TRBD1 matching 12 bases. The junction had 8 bases not matched to a gene; V was cut back by 1 base and J by 5 bases. CDR1 is MGHRA, CDR2 YSYEKL, per germline. The CDR3 is 17 amino acids.

This clone came up a few times. The rearrangement links TRBV10-1 to TRBJ2-5; perhaps TRBD1 as D (5 bases). V was clipped by 3 bases and J by 6 bases, with 14 bases between them. Germline-derived CDR1 and CDR2 are WNHNN and SYGVQD (reference sequence). The length of the CDR3 is 14 residues. CDR3 region: CASSDGASKQTQYF. CDR3 bases: TGCGCCAGCAGTGATGGGGCTAGTAAACAGACCCAGTACTTC.

The CDR3 is CASTGGADTQYF. In nucleotides, the CDR3 is TGCGCCAGCACCGGGGGCGCAGATACGCAGTATTTT. This chain uses TRBV10-2 with TRBJ2-3; D assignment may be TRBD1 or TRBD2 (6 bases each). V was trimmed by 7 bases and J by 4 bases, leaving 9 bases between them. From germline, CDR1 is WSHSY and CDR2 SAAADI. The CDR3 totals 12 residues.

The chain recombines TRBV25-1 with TRBJ2-5, with D perhaps matching TRBD2 (6 bases). Germline loops: CDR1 MGHDK, CDR2 SYGVNS. The CDR3 covers 16 residues. V dropped 1 base and J dropped 5 bases, with 17 bases sitting between them. As DNA, the CDR3 is TGTGCCAGCAGTGAATTTGGTAGCGGTGGCGGGGAGACCCAGTACTTC. Protein product: CASSEFGSGGGETQYF.

The V and J genes are TRBV19 and TRBJ1-6; no firm D call. Trimming removed 6 bases from V and 0 bases from J, with 15 bases in between. The CDR3 covers 17 residues. Germline V gives CDR1 LNHDA, CDR2 SQIVND (reference sequence). CDR3 nucleotides: TGTGCCAGTAGGTCGGAGCAGTTCCTCTCCTATAATTCACCCCTCCACTTT. Its protein is CASRSEQFLSYNSPLHF.

CDR3 in amino acids: CASGDPSTGGNHEQYF. Written as DNA, the CDR3 is TGTGCTAGTGGTGATCCCTCGACAGGGGGAAATCACGAGCAGTACTTC. The V call is TRBV12-5, the J call TRBJ2-7, with 9 bases lining up with TRBD1. The CDR3 consists of 16 residues. Germline lookup yields CDR1 LGHNT and CDR2 FRNRAP. V dropped 5 bases and J dropped 5; count of bases not matched to a gene: 13. The full variable domain, completed using reference TRBV12-5 and TRBJ2-7, is DARVTQTPRHKVTEMGQEVTMRCQPILGHNTVFWYRQTMMQGLELLAYFRNRAPLDDSGMPKDRFSAEMPDATLATLKIQPSEPRDSAVYFCASGDPSTGGNHEQYFGPGTRLTVT.

The chain is built from TRBV6-1 and TRBJ2-3; D unresolved. This CDR3 is 15 amino acids long. V lost 2 bases and J lost 2, with 11 bases in between. The germline CDR1 and CDR2 sequences are MNHNS and SASEGT. In DNA, the CDR3 is TGTGCCAGCAGTGAAATGGGTAAGAACACAGATACGCAGTATTTT. Its protein product is CASSEMGKNTDTQYF.

This clone was detected only once. The chain is built from TRBV27 and TRBJ1-1; D gene ambiguous. CDR1 and CDR2 (germline): MNHEY, SMNVEV (reference sequence). This CDR3 comprises 15 residues. Trimming took off 5 bases at V and 0 bases at J, with 13 bases between the two ends. The CDR3 DNA sequence: TGTGCCAGCAGTCCCCAGAGGGAGATGAACACTGAAGCTTTCTTT. Its translation: CASSPQREMNTEAFF.

The chain combines TRBV7-6 with TRBJ1-6; D is perhaps TRBD1 (5 bases). CDR3 length: 18 amino acids. Germline CDR1 is SGHVS and CDR2 is FNYEAQ. Trimming shortened V by 4 bases and J by 0 bases, and 16 bases separated the two germline ends. CDR3 protein: CASSSRQMPSSYNSPLHF. CDR3 in DNA: TGTGCCAGCAGCTCAAGACAGATGCCTAGCTCCTATAATTCACCCCTCCACTTT.

V gene TRBV2 combines with J gene TRBJ1-1, with no clear D. The CDR3 has 15 amino acids. V was shortened by 6 bases and J by 2 bases, with 16 bases between the two germline ends. Germline V gene sequence: CDR1 SNHLY, CDR2 FYNNEI. The CDR3: CASRVGHLLNTEAFF. In nucleotides, the CDR3 is TGTGCCAGCAGGGTTGGTCACTTACTCAACACTGAAGCTTTCTTT.

This clone came up once. The chain has TRBV6-5 and TRBJ2-3, with D possibly TRBD2 on 6 matching bases. The germline gives CDR1 MNHEY, CDR2 SVGAGI. The V gene lost 7 bases and the J gene lost 6 bases, with 20 bases spanning the gap. The CDR3 totals 15 residues. CDR3 sequence: CASKVSSSGRDTQYF. The CDR3 nucleotides read TGTGCCAGCAAAGTCAGCTCCTCTGGGAGGGATACGCAGTATTTT.

The rearrangement joins TRBV4-1 to TRBJ1-6; 10 bases line up with TRBD1. The germline V gene encodes CDR1 MGHRA and CDR2 YSYEKL. J gave up 10 bases and V 1 base, and 7 bases lay outside the gene matches. This CDR3 is 16 amino acids long. In DNA, the CDR3 is TGCGCCAGCAGCCAAGGGGGACAGGGGTTGAAATCACCCCTCCACTTT. Its protein product is CASSQGGQGLKSPLHF.

This chain links TRBV19 with TRBJ1-1; unclear D gene. This CDR3 contains 13 residues. CDR1 is LNHDA and CDR2 is SQIVND in the germline V gene (reference sequence). V was clipped by 1 base and J by 4 bases, with 7 bases between them. The CDR3 protein is CASSIATLTEAFF. The DNA for the CDR3 is TGTGCCAGTAGTATAGCCACTCTCACTGAAGCTTTCTTT.

This clone showed up just once. V is TRBV4-3 and J is TRBJ2-1; maybe TRBD1 (5 bases). Germline loops: CDR1 LGHNA, CDR2 YSLEER. V lost 4 bases, J lost 3 bases, and 13 bases lay in between. The CDR3 spans 15 residues. The CDR3 nucleotides read TGCGCCAGCAGCCTACACAGGTACCTCTACAATGAGCAGTTCTTC. Its protein product is CASSLHRYLYNEQFF.

This clone was counted a few times. The chain carries TRBV5-1 and TRBJ2-1, with TRBD2 identical over 10 bases. The CDR3 extends over 15 amino acids. V shed 4 bases and J 5 bases; nucleotides not matched to a gene: 6. Looked up from germline, CDR1 is SGHRS and CDR2 is YFSETQ. The CDR3 region is CASSATSGAHNEQFF. CDR3 bases: TGCGCCAGCAGCGCAACTAGCGGGGCCCACAATGAGCAGTTCTTC. The full variable domain, its missing parts supplied by reference TRBV5-1 and TRBJ2-1, is KAGVTQTPRYLIKTRGQQVTLSCSPISGHRSVSWYQQTPGQGLQFLFEYFSETQRNKGNFPGRFSGRQFSNSRSEMNVSTLELGDSALYLCASSATSGAHNEQFFGPGTRLTVL.

The chain uses TRBV11-2 and TRBJ1-3; possible D gene TRBD1, 5 bases. The V gene's germline CDR1 is SGHAT and CDR2 FQNNGV. The CDR3 has 17 residues. Trimming left V 5 bases short and J 0 bases short, with 17 bases between. This CDR3 is CASSPITGPGSGNTIYF. The CDR3 bases are TGTGCCAGCAGCCCCATCACAGGTCCCGGCTCTGGAAACACCATATATTTT.

This clone has just one count. V usage is TRBV5-4 and J usage is TRBJ1-2; possible D gene TRBD1, 6 bases. V was cut by 0 bases and J by 4 bases, with 19 bases left in between. This CDR3 spans 17 amino acids. The germline gives CDR1 SGHNT, CDR2 YYREEE (reference sequence). In DNA, the CDR3 is TGTGCCAGCAGCTTGGACGCCTTTCAGGGGCGCGGCTATGGCTACACCTTC. Encoded protein: CASSLDAFQGRGYGYTF. Looking up the rest from reference TRBV5-4 and TRBJ1-2 gives the full variable domain: ETGVTQSPTHLIKTRGQQVTLRCSSQSGHNTVSWYQQALGQGPQFIFQYYREEENGRGNFPPRFSGLQFPNYSSELNVNALELDDSALYLCASSLDAFQGRGYGYTFGSGTRLTVV.